Listed below are T cell receptor beta chains from one sample, sequenced in a study of T cell responses to AZD1222 COVID-19 vaccine. Only in-frame clones appear in the TCRdb table, and some are missing; sequencing was by immunoSEQ multiplex PCR. This table holds some 81,000 clones, 70% to 90% found once. The specimen comprised peripheral blood, sampled 28 days after the second AZD1222 dose. The source of these receptors is an adult who received the AZD1222 COVID-19 vaccine. Each CDR3 is given with its conserved first and last residue. Each record gives: D gene, clone size, V gene, J gene, CDR3 protein, CDR3 DNA. D genes are given only for firm matches. The size of a clone is reported for some rows only, either as once, few or many, or as a class for expanded clones.

D: TRBD1; size: NA; V: TRBV30; J: TRBJ1-1; CDR3: CAWSIGGAEAFF; DNA: TGTGCCTGGAGTATAGGGGGCGCTGAAGCTTTCTTT
D: NA; size: NA; V: TRBV7-2; J: TRBJ1-2; CDR3: CASSFPGYNYGYTF; DNA: TGTGCCAGCAGCTTCCCGGGTTACAACTATGGCTACACCTTC
D: NA; size: NA; V: TRBV4-1; J: TRBJ2-1; CDR3: CASSQEGTRYNEQFF; DNA: TGCGCCAGCAGCCAAGAAGGGACCAGGTACAATGAGCAGTTCTTC
D: NA; size: NA; V: TRBV27; J: TRBJ1-2; CDR3: CASSSSGLQPFFPDFF; DNA: TGTGCCAGCAGTTCCTCTGGGTTACAGCCGTTTTTTCCCGATTTCTTC
D: NA; size: NA; V: TRBV6-6; J: TRBJ2-2; CDR3: CASSYLGSRELFF; DNA: TGTGCCAGCAGTTACCTAGGGTCCAGGGAGCTGTTTTTT
D: NA; size: few; V: TRBV6-2/TRBV6-3; J: TRBJ2-2; CDR3: CASSLTGEGTGELFF; DNA: TGTGCCAGCAGTTTGACAGGGGAGGGCACCGGGGAGCTGTTTTTT
D: TRBD1; size: once; V: TRBV15; J: TRBJ1-3; CDR3: CATSGGGQGISGNTIYF; DNA: TGTGCCACCAGCGGAGGGGGACAGGGGATCTCTGGAAACACCATATATTTT
D: NA; size: NA; V: TRBV19; J: TRBJ1-2; CDR3: CASSYGANYGYTF; DNA: TGTGCCAGTAGTTACGGAGCTAACTATGGCTACACCTTC
D: NA; size: NA; V: TRBV7-2; J: TRBJ1-2; CDR3: CASSRGTGGGYTF; DNA: TGTGCCAGCAGCCGGGGGACGGGAGGTGGCTACACCTTC
D: TRBD1; size: NA; V: TRBV18; J: TRBJ2-6; CDR3: CASSPGQDSGANVLTF; DNA: TGTGCCAGCTCCCCGGGACAGGACTCTGGGGCCAACGTCCTGACTTTC
D: TRBD2; size: NA; V: TRBV3-1/TRBV3-2; J: TRBJ2-1; CDR3: CASSQMDTSGGANEQFF; DNA: TGTGCCAGCAGCCAGATGGATACTAGCGGGGGGGCCAATGAGCAGTTCTTC
D: NA; size: NA; V: TRBV13; J: TRBJ1-2; CDR3: CASSLAGGYGYTF; DNA: TGTGCCAGCAGCTTAGCGGGAGGCTATGGCTACACCTTC
D: NA; size: NA; V: TRBV6-6; J: TRBJ1-1; CDR3: CASIQLTVGTEAFF; DNA: TGTGCCAGCATTCAATTGACGGTTGGAACTGAAGCTTTCTTT
D: NA; size: NA; V: TRBV9; J: TRBJ2-2; CDR3: CASSTREERINTGELFF; DNA: TGTGCCAGCAGCACCCGTGAAGAGCGGATAAACACCGGGGAGCTGTTTTTT
D: NA; size: few; V: TRBV4-1; J: TRBJ2-6; CDR3: CASRPRTLSSGANVLTF; DNA: TGCGCCAGCAGACCCCGGACACTAAGCTCTGGGGCCAACGTCCTGACTTTC
D: NA; size: NA; V: TRBV6-5; J: TRBJ2-7; CDR3: CATSATEAYEQYF; DNA: TGTGCCACCTCCGCGACGGAAGCCTACGAGCAGTACTTC
D: TRBD1; size: NA; V: TRBV2; J: TRBJ1-1; CDR3: CASRTGQGAEAFF; DNA: TGTGCCAGTCGAACCGGACAGGGGGCTGAAGCTTTCTTT
D: NA; size: few; V: TRBV6-1; J: TRBJ1-1; CDR3: CASSDLGEGVAFF; DNA: TGTGCCAGCAGTGATTTAGGGGAGGGAGTAGCTTTCTTT
D: NA; size: NA; V: TRBV2; J: TRBJ1-1; CDR3: CASSPSLNTEAFF; DNA: TGTGCCAGCAGTCCGTCCCTGAACACTGAAGCTTTCTTT
D: NA; size: NA; V: TRBV7-2; J: TRBJ1-1; CDR3: CASSTRGATEAFF; DNA: TGTGCCAGCAGCACCCGGGGGGCCACTGAAGCTTTCTTT
D: TRBD2; size: few; V: TRBV11-3; J: TRBJ2-7; CDR3: CASSPGLARGKSEQYF; DNA: TGTGCCAGCAGCCCAGGACTAGCCCGAGGTAAATCGGAGCAGTACTTC
D: NA; size: medium-sized; V: TRBV7-2; J: TRBJ1-1; CDR3: CASSPDPGRGTEAFF; DNA: TGTGCCAGCAGTCCGGACCCGGGGAGGGGAACTGAAGCTTTCTTT
D: TRBD1; size: NA; V: TRBV29-1; J: TRBJ1-2; CDR3: CSAPTGKYGYTF; DNA: TGCAGCGCCCCGACAGGGAAATATGGCTACACCTTC
D: NA; size: NA; V: TRBV5-5; J: TRBJ2-5; CDR3: CASSPVYQETQYF; DNA: TGTGCCAGCAGCCCTGTTTACCAAGAGACCCAGTACTTC
D: TRBD1; size: NA; V: TRBV28; J: TRBJ1-1; CDR3: CASSEDRGPMNTEAFF; DNA: TGTGCCAGCAGTGAAGACAGGGGGCCAATGAACACTGAAGCTTTCTTT
D: TRBD2; size: once; V: TRBV4-3; J: TRBJ2-7; CDR3: CASSPWTSAPYEQYF; DNA: TGCGCCAGCAGCCCCTGGACTAGCGCTCCCTACGAGCAGTACTTC
D: NA; size: NA; V: TRBV12-3/TRBV12-4; J: TRBJ1-4; CDR3: CASSPIESEKLFF; DNA: TGTGCCAGCAGCCCTATTGAAAGTGAAAAACTGTTTTTT
D: NA; size: NA; V: TRBV2; J: TRBJ2-5; CDR3: CASNPPVLQYF; DNA: TGTGCCAGCAATCCCCCGGTCCTCCAGTACTTC
D: NA; size: NA; V: TRBV28; J: TRBJ1-4; CDR3: CASSLAEKLFF; DNA: TGTGCCAGCAGTTTAGCCGAAAAACTGTTTTTT
D: NA; size: NA; V: TRBV28; J: TRBJ1-3; CDR3: CASTLTGNSGNTIYF; DNA: TGTGCCAGCACCCTAACAGGGAACTCTGGAAACACCATATATTTT
D: TRBD1; size: NA; V: TRBV6-5; J: TRBJ1-1; CDR3: CASSYSRGPTEAFF; DNA: TGTGCCAGCAGTTACTCGAGGGGGCCAACTGAAGCTTTCTTT
D: TRBD1; size: NA; V: TRBV10-3; J: TRBJ2-2; CDR3: CAIMKGTDTGELFF; DNA: TGTGCCATCATGAAGGGGACAGACACCGGGGAGCTGTTTTTT
D: TRBD2; size: once; V: TRBV28; J: TRBJ2-1; CDR3: CASVSGGVNNEQFF; DNA: TGTGCCAGTGTCAGCGGGGGGGTTAACAATGAGCAGTTCTTC
D: NA; size: few; V: TRBV28; J: TRBJ2-1; CDR3: CASRKGRDEQFF; DNA: TGTGCCAGCAGAAAAGGGCGTGATGAGCAGTTCTTC